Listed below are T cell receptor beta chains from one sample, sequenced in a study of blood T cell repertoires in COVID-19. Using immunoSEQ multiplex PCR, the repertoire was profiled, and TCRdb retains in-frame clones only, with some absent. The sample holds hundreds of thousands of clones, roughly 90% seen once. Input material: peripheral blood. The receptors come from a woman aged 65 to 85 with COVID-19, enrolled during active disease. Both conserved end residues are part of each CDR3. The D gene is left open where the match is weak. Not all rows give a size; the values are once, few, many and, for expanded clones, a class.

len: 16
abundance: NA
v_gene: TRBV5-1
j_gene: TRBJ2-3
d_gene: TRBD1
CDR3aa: CASSLGSGGLSDTQYF
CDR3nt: TGCGCCAGCAGCTTGGGCTCAGGGGGCCTGTCGGATACGCAGTATTTT

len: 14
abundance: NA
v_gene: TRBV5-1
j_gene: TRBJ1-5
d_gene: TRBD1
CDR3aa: CASSLGQGNEPQHF
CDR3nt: TGCGCCAGCAGCCTGGGACAGGGTAATGAGCCCCAGCATTTT

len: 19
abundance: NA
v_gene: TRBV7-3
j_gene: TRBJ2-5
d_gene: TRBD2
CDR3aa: CASSYKAPTSGGAGETQYF
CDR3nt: TGTGCCAGCAGCTATAAGGCCCCGACTAGCGGGGGGGCCGGAGAGACCCAGTACTTC

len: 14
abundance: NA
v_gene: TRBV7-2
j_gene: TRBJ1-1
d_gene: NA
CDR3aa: CASRGSGLVTEAFF
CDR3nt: TGTGCCAGCAGGGGGAGCGGGTTGGTCACTGAAGCTTTCTTT

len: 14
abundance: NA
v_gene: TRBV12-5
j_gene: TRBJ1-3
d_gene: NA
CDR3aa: CASQDSSSGNTIYF
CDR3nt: TGTGCTAGCCAGGATTCGAGCTCTGGAAACACCATATATTTT

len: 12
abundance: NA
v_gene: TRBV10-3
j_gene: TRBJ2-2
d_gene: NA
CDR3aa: CAIRRNTGELFF
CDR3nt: TGTGCCATCAGGCGTAACACCGGGGAGCTGTTTTTT

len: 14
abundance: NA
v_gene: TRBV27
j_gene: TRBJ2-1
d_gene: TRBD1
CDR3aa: CASSLGTGGSEQFF
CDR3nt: TGTGCCAGCAGTTTAGGGACAGGGGGCAGTGAGCAGTTCTTC

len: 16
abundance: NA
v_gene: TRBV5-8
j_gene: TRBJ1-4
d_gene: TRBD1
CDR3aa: CASSHGWQGVGEKLFF
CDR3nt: TGTGCCAGCAGCCACGGCTGGCAGGGGGTTGGGGAAAAACTGTTTTTT

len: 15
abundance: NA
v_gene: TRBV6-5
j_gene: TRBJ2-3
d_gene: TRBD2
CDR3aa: CASRWGLAHTDTQYF
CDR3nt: TGTGCCAGCAGATGGGGACTAGCGCACACAGATACGCAGTATTTT

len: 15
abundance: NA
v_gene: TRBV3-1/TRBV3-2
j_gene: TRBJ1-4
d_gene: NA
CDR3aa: CASSPQATTNEKLFF
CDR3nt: TGTGCCAGCAGCCCCCAGGCTACAACTAATGAAAAACTGTTTTTT

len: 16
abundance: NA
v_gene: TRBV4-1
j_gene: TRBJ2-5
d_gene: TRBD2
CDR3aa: CASSQEGLAGVETQYF
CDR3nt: TGCGCCAGCAGCCAAGAGGGACTAGCGGGGGTTGAGACCCAGTACTTC

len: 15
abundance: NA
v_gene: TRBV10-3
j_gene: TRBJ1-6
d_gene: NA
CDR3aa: CAISESMNYNSLLHF
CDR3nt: TGTGCCATCAGTGAGTCGATGAACTATAATTCACTCCTCCACTTT

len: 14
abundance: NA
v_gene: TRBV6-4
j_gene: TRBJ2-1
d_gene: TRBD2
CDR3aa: CASSRLAGSLEQFF
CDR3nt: TGTGCCAGCAGTCGGCTAGCGGGGTCCCTTGAGCAGTTCTTC

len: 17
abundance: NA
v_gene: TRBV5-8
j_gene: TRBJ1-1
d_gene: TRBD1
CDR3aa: CASSLVWGTGTLTEAFF
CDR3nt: TGTGCCAGCAGCTTGGTTTGGGGGACAGGGACCCTCACTGAAGCTTTCTTT

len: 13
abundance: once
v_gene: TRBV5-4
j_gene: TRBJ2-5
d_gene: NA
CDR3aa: CASSRGGAETQYF
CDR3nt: TGTGCCAGCAGCCGAGGGGGGGCCGAGACCCAGTACTTC

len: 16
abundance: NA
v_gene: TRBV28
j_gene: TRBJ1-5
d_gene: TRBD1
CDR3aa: CASSLRDRGINQPQHF
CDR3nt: TGTGCCAGCAGTCTACGGGACAGGGGTATCAATCAGCCCCAGCATTTT

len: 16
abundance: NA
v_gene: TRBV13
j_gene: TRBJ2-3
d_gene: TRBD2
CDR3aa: CASSLRLAGALDTQYF
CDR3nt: TGTGCCAGCAGCTTAAGGCTAGCGGGGGCCCTAGATACGCAGTATTTT

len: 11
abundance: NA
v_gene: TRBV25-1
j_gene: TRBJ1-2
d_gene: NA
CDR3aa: CASSAGGGYTF
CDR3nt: TGTGCCAGCAGTGCGGGTGGAGGCTACACCTTC

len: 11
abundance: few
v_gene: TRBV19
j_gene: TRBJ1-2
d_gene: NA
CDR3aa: CASSKGEGYTF
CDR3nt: TGTGCCAGTAGTAAAGGGGAAGGCTACACCTTC

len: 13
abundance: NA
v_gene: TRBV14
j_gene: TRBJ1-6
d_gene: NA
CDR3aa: CASSQGASSPLHF
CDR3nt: TGTGCCAGCAGCCAAGGTGCAAGCTCACCCCTCCACTTT

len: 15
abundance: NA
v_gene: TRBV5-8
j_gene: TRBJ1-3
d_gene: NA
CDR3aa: CASSFTVRSGNTIYF
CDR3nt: TGTGCCAGCAGCTTTACAGTACGCTCTGGAAACACCATATATTTT

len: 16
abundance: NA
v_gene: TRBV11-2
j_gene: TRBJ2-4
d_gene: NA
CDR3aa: CASSLSFGGAKNIQYF
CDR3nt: TGTGCCAGCAGCTTAAGCTTCGGTGGAGCCAAAAACATTCAGTACTTC

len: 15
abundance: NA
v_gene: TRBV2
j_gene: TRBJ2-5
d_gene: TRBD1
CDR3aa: CASSEETGSQETQYF
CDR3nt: TGTGCCAGCAGTGAGGAGACAGGGAGCCAGGAGACCCAGTACTTC

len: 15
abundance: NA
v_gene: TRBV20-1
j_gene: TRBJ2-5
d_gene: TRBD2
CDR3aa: CSASRLAGAQETQYF
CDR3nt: TGCAGTGCTAGTCGACTAGCGGGGGCACAAGAGACCCAGTACTTC

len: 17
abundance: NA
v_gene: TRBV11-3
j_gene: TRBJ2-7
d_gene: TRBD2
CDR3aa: CASSLDEVPHRGDEQYF
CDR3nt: TGTGCCAGCAGCTTAGATGAAGTCCCTCACCGGGGGGACGAGCAGTACTTC

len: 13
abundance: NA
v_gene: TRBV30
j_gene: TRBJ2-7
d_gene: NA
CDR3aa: CAWSWTGGYEQYF
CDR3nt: TGTGCCTGGAGTTGGACCGGGGGCTACGAGCAGTACTTC

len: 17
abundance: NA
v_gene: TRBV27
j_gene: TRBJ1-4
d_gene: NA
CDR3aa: CASSPHLELATNEKLFF
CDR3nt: TGTGCCAGCAGTCCCCATCTGGAGCTTGCAACTAATGAAAAACTGTTTTTT

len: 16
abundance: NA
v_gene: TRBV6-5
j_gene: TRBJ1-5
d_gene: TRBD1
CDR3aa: CASSYSSRGRGQPQHF
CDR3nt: TGTGCCAGCAGTTACTCGTCCAGGGGGCGCGGACAGCCCCAGCATTTT

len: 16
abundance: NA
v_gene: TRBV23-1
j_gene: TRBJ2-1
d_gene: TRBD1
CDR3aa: CASSQSDRGIGNEQFF
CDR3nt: TGCGCCAGCAGTCAGTCCGACAGGGGTATCGGAAATGAGCAGTTCTTC

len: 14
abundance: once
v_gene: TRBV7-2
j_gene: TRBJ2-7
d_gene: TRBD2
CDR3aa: CASRTSGGAGEQYF
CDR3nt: TGTGCCAGCAGGACTAGCGGGGGGGCAGGCGAGCAGTACTTC

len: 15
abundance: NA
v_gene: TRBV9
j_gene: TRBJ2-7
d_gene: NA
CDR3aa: CASSPRVVQSYEQYF
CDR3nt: TGTGCCAGCAGCCCCCGAGTTGTCCAATCCTACGAGCAGTACTTC

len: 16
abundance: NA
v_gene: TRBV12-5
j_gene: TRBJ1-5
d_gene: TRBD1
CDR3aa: CASGLDRGVGNQPQHF
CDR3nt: TGTGCTAGTGGTCTCGACAGGGGTGTAGGCAATCAGCCCCAGCATTTT

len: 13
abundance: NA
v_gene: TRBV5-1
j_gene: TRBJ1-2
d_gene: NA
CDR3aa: CASQRREGGGYTF
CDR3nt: TGCGCCAGCCAAAGGAGGGAGGGAGGCGGCTACACCTTC

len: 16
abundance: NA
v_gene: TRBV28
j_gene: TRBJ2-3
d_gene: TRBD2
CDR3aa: CASSFPQAGGTDTQYF
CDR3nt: TGTGCCAGCAGTTTCCCCCAAGCGGGGGGAACAGATACGCAGTATTTT

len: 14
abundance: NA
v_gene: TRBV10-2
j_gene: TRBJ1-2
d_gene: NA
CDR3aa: CASSESRETDGYTF
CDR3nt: TGCGCCAGCAGTGAGTCGCGGGAGACCGACGGCTACACCTTC

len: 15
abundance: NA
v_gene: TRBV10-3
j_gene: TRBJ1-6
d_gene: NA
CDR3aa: CAISESSQGFSPLHF
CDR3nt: TGTGCCATCAGTGAGTCATCCCAGGGTTTCTCACCCCTCCACTTT

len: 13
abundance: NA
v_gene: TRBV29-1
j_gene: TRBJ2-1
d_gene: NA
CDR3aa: CSVVRGLSNEQFF
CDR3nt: TGCAGCGTTGTCAGGGGCTTGTCTAATGAGCAGTTCTTC

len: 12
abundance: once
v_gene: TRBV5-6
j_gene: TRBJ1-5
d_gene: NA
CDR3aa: CASSFAGQPQHF
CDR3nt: TGTGCCAGCAGCTTTGCAGGGCAGCCCCAGCATTTT

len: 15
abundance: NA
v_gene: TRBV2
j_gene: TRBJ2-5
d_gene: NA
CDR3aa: CASSERGKDQETQYF
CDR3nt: TGTGCCAGCAGTGAACGGGGGAAGGATCAAGAGACCCAGTACTTC

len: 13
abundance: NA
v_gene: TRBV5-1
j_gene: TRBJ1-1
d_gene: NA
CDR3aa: CASSLDSYTEAFF
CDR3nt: TGCGCCAGCAGCTTGGATAGCTACACTGAAGCTTTCTTT

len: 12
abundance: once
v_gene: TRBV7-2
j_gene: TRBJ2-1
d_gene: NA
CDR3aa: CASSPSYNEQFF
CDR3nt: TGTGCCAGCAGCCCCAGTTACAATGAGCAGTTCTTC

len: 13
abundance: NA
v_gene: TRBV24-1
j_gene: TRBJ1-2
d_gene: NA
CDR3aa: CATQSSVNYGYTF
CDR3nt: TGTGCCACCCAGAGCAGCGTCAACTATGGCTACACCTTC

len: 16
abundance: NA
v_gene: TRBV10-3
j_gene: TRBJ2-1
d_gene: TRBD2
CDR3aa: CAISQGLAGGPPEQFF
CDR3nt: TGTGCCATCAGTCAGGGACTAGCGGGGGGGCCGCCGGAGCAGTTCTTC

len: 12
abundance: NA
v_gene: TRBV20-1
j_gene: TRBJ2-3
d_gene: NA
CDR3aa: CSASQGPDTQYF
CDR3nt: TGCAGTGCTAGTCAGGGGCCAGATACGCAGTATTTT

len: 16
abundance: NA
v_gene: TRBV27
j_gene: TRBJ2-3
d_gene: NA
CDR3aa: CASSPWRGEDPDTQYF
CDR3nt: TGTGCCAGCAGTCCCTGGAGAGGGGAGGATCCAGATACGCAGTATTTT

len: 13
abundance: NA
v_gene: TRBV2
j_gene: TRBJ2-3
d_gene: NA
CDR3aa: CASREESTDTQYF
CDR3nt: TGTGCCAGCCGTGAGGAGTCCACAGATACGCAGTATTTT

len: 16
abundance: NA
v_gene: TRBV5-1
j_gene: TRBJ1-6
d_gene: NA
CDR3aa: CASSLDSGQNNSPLHF
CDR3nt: TGCGCCAGCAGCTTGGATTCTGGACAAAATAATTCACCCCTCCACTTT

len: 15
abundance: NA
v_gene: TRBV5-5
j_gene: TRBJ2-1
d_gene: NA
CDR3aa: CASTPGLPGYNEQFF
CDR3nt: TGTGCCAGCACCCCGGGACTCCCTGGCTACAATGAGCAGTTCTTC

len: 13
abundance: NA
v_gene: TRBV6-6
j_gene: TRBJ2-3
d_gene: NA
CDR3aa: CASSGQLPDTQYF
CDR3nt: TGTGCCAGCAGTGGACAGTTGCCAGATACGCAGTATTTT

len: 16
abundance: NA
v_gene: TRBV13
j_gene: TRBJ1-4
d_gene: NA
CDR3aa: CASSLEQGYPDEKLFF
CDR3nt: TGTGCCAGCAGCTTAGAACAGGGCTATCCGGATGAAAAACTGTTTTTT

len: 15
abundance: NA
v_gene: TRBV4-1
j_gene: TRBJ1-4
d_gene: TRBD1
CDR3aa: CASSQTGTGGKKLFF
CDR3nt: TGCGCCAGCAGCCAAACCGGGACAGGGGGCAAAAAACTGTTTTTT

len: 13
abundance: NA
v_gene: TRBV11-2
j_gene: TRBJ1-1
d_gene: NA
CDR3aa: CASSLSGITEAFF
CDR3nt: TGTGCCAGCAGCTTATCAGGGATAACTGAAGCTTTCTTT

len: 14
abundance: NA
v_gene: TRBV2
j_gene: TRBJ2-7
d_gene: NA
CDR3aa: CASIQTASTYEQYF
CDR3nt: TGTGCCAGCATCCAGACAGCCTCTACCTACGAGCAGTACTTC

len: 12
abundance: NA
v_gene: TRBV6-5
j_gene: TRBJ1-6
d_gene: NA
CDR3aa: CASSSVGSPLHF
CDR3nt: TGTGCCAGCAGCTCGGTCGGTTCACCCCTCCACTTT

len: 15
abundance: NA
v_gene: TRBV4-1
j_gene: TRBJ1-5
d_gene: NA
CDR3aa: CASSQGLPEDQPQHF
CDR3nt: TGCGCCAGCAGCCAAGGTCTTCCGGAGGATCAGCCCCAGCATTTT

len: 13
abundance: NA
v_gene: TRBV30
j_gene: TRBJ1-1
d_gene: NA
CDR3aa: CAWSPGQYTEAFF
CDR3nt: TGTGCCTGGAGTCCCGGACAGTACACTGAAGCTTTCTTT

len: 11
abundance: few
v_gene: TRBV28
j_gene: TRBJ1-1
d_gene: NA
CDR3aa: CASGQSVSAFF
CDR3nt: TGTGCCAGCGGCCAATCCGTCTCAGCTTTCTTT

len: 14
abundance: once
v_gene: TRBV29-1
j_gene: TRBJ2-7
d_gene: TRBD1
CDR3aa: CSVEQGTGYYEQYF
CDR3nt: TGCAGCGTTGAACAAGGGACAGGGTACTACGAGCAGTACTTC